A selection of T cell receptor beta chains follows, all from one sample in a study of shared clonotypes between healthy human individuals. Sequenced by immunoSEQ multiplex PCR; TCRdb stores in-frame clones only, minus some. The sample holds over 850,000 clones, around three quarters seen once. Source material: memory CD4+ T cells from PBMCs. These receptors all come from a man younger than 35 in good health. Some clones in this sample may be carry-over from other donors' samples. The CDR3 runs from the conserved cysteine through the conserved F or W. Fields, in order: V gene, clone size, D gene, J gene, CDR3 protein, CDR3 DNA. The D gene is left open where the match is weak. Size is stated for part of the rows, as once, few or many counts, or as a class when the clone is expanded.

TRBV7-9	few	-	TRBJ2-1	CASSQGGKDEQFF	TGTGCCAGCAGCCAGGGGGGCAAGGATGAGCAGTTCTTC
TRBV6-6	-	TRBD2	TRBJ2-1	CASSSAGGWGNEQFF	TGTGCCAGCAGTTCGGCGGGAGGCTGGGGCAATGAGCAGTTCTTC
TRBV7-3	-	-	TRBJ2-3	CASSLNGRSTDTQYF	TGTGCCAGCAGCTTAAACGGGAGAAGCACAGATACGCAGTATTTT
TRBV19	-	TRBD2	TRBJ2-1	CASSITARGGNEQFF	TGTGCCAGTAGTATTACAGCGCGGGGGGGCAATGAGCAGTTCTTC
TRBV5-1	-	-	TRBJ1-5	CASTGGPNQPQHF	TGCGCCAGCACCGGGGGCCCCAATCAGCCCCAGCATTTT
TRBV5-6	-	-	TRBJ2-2	CASSLIGFNTGELFF	TGTGCCAGCAGCTTGATAGGATTTAACACCGGGGAGCTGTTTTTT
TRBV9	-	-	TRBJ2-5	CASSAETGTQYF	TGTGCCAGCAGCGCGGAGACAGGGACCCAGTACTTC
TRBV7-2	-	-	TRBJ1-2	CASSLSLNYGYTF	TGTGCCAGCAGCTTATCGCTGAACTATGGCTACACCTTC
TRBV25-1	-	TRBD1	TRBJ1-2	CASRPPRDRHSRTF	TGTGCCAGCAGACCCCCCCGGGACAGACATTCTCGCACCTTC
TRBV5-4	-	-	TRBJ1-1	CASSLGQNPNTEAFF	TGTGCCAGCAGCTTGGGGCAGAACCCGAACACTGAAGCTTTCTTT
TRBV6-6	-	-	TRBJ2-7	CASSYSPIQSSVEQYF	TGTGCCAGCAGTTACTCACCGATCCAGTCGTCTGTCGAGCAGTACTTC
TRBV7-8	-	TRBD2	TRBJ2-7	CASSFRREGYEQYF	TGTGCCAGCAGCTTTCGGCGGGAGGGGTACGAGCAGTACTTC
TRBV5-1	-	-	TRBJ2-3	CASRTGTWVDTQYF	TGCGCCAGCAGGACCGGGACTTGGGTCGATACGCAGTATTTT
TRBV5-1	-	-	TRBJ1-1	CASSPNGRTEAFF	TGCGCCAGCAGCCCCAACGGGCGAACTGAAGCTTTCTTT
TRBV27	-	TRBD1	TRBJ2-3	CASSPPDRYTDTQYF	TGTGCCAGCAGCCCACCGGACAGGTACACAGATACGCAGTATTTT
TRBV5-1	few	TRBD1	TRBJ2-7	CASSGGQGRSYEQYF	TGCGCCAGCAGCGGGGGACAGGGTAGGTCCTACGAGCAGTACTTC
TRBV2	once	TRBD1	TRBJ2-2	CASSGQVTGELFF	TGTGCCAGCAGCGGACAGGTTACCGGGGAGCTGTTTTTT
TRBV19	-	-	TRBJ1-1	CASSPRDRMNTEAFF	TGTGCCAGTAGTCCCCGGGATAGAATGAACACTGAAGCTTTCTTT
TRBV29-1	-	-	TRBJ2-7	CSVAGDGGYEQYF	TGCAGCGTTGCCGGGGACGGTGGCTACGAGCAGTACTTC
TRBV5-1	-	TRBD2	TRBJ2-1	CASSLLTSGSYEQFF	TGCGCCAGCAGCTTGCTTACTAGCGGGAGCTATGAGCAGTTCTTC
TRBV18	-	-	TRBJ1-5	CASSPPGGLINQPQHF	TGTGCCAGCTCACCACCCGGAGGGCTTATTAATCAGCCCCAGCATTTT
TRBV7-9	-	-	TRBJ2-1	CASSSDNEQFF	TGTGCCAGCAGCTCCGATAATGAGCAGTTCTTC
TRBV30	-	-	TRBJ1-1	CAWSVPDINTEAFF	TGTGCCTGGAGTGTACCCGATATCAACACTGAAGCTTTCTTT
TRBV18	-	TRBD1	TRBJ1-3	CASSPPGQDRNTIYF	TGTGCCAGCTCACCACCGGGACAGGATCGAAACACCATATATTTT
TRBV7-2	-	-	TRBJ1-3	CASSSQQGSGNTIYF	TGTGCCAGCAGCTCCCAACAGGGCTCTGGAAACACCATATATTTT
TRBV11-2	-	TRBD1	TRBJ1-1	CASSRQGAALEAFF	TGTGCCAGCAGCCGACAGGGGGCCGCTCTTGAAGCTTTCTTT
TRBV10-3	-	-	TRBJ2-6	CAIKQGSQANVLTF	TGTGCCATCAAGCAGGGTTCTCAGGCCAACGTCCTGACTTTC
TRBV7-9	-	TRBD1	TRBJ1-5	CASSHGTGINQPQHF	TGTGCCAGCAGCCATGGGACAGGCATTAATCAGCCCCAGCATTTT
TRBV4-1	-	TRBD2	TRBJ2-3	CASSPGLAGVVDTQYF	TGCGCCAGCAGCCCCGGACTAGCGGGAGTGGTAGATACGCAGTATTTT
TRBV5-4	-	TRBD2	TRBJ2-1	CASSKSTSGRRDEQFF	TGTGCCAGCAGCAAGTCCACTAGCGGGAGAAGGGATGAGCAGTTCTTC
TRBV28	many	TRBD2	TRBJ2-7	CASRRTSGGTYEQYF	TGTGCCAGCAGGCGGACTAGCGGGGGCACCTACGAGCAGTACTTC
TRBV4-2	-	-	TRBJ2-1	CASSHLTRGSSYNEQFF	TGTGCCAGCAGCCACCTGACTAGGGGTAGCTCCTACAATGAGCAGTTCTTC
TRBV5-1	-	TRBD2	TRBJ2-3	CASSSVAGADTQYF	TGCGCCAGCAGCTCCGTAGCGGGAGCAGATACGCAGTATTTT
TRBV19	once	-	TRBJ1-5	CASSVTVSNQPQHF	TGTGCCAGTAGTGTGACCGTGAGCAATCAGCCCCAGCATTTT
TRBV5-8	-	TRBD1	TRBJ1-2	CASSLGDRTYGYTF	TGTGCCAGCAGCCTGGGGGACAGAACCTATGGCTACACCTTC
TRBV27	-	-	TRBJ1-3	CASRSPGRNRNTIYF	TGTGCCAGCAGGAGCCCGGGACGGAACCGAAACACCATATATTTT
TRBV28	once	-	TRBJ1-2	CASKNKQFPNYGYTF	TGTGCCAGCAAAAACAAACAGTTTCCTAACTATGGCTACACCTTC
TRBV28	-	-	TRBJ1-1	CASVSQVTEAFF	TGTGCCAGCGTCTCCCAGGTCACTGAAGCTTTCTTT
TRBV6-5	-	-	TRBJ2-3	CASFPGRRDTDTQYF	TGTGCCAGTTTCCCTGGGAGGAGGGACACAGATACGCAGTATTTT
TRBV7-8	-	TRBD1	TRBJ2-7	CASSFGTGVSYEQYF	TGTGCCAGCAGCTTCGGGACAGGGGTTTCCTACGAGCAGTACTTC
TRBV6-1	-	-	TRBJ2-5	CASSPIQETQYF	TGTGCCAGCAGTCCGATTCAAGAGACCCAGTACTTC
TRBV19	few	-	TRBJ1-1	CASSIEAGTEAFF	TGTGCCAGTAGTATTGAGGCGGGCACTGAAGCTTTCTTT
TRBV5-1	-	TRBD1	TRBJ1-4	CASRQPDGDRGRWWEKLFF	TGCGCCAGCAGACAACCCGACGGGGACAGGGGGAGGTGGTGGGAAAAACTGTTTTTT
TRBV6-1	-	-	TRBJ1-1	CAGRSRNTEAFF	TGTGCCGGTCGGTCGAGGAACACTGAAGCTTTCTTT
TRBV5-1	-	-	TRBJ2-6	CASSPRGGRNSGANVLTF	TGCGCCAGCAGCCCGAGGGGGGGTCGCAACTCTGGGGCCAACGTCCTGACTTTC
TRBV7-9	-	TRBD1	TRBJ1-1	CASSLDAGGTEAFF	TGTGCCAGCAGCTTAGATGCAGGGGGCACTGAAGCTTTCTTT
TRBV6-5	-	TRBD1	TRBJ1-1	CASRKRQGAITEAFF	TGTGCCAGCAGGAAGCGACAGGGGGCGATTACTGAAGCTTTCTTT